This is a list of T cell receptor beta chains from one sample in a study of identical twins. TCRdb reprocessed the 5' RACE reads via MiXCR and lists one record per CDR3 protein. Counted here are around 340,000 distinct CDR3 sequences, around 9.7% occurring once; the ten biggest clones make up 8% to 9.5%. Sequenced input: naive T cells sorted from blood. The receptor source for this set is a woman between 45 and 65 years old in good health. CDR3s include the opening cysteine and the closing phenylalanine or tryptophan.

v_call	j_call	cdr3_length	cdr3_aa
TRBV7-2	TRBJ1-1	18	CASSPRKTGWELYTEAFF
TRBV9	TRBJ1-4	17	CASSVALPDGGGEKLFF
TRBV3-1	TRBJ2-3	15	CASSQGTSVWGTQYF
TRBV20-1	TRBJ2-7	14	CSASGQESSYEQYF
TRBV4-2	TRBJ2-1	18	CASSQETPSGSSYNEQFF
TRBV29-1	TRBJ1-3	14	CSVGDLVGGNTIYF
TRBV2	TRBJ1-1	14	CASRDTGFTTEAFF
TRBV5-1	TRBJ1-1	13	CASSLDKTNEAFF
TRBV7-3	TRBJ2-3	15	CASSLTSGIGDTQYF
TRBV12-3/TRBV12-4	TRBJ1-1	12	CASNFGNTEAFF
TRBV25-1	TRBJ1-3	13	CASSRQGGNTIYF
TRBV29-1	TRBJ2-1	13	CSVAGLSYNEQFF